These 17 T cell receptor beta chains were all obtained from the same sample, sequenced in a study of cytomegalovirus exposure and HLA in healthy donors. Vbeta (60) and Jbeta (13) primers were used in the PCR. Sequenced by immunoSEQ multiplex PCR; TCRdb stores in-frame clones only, minus some. Of 170,000 or so clones listed, roughly 80% are singletons. Sequenced sample: PBMCs. These receptor sequences come from a man aged 45-65 years in good health and CMV-seronegative.

The V call is TRBV23-1, the J call TRBJ2-7, with D hard to call. TRBV23-1 is an ORF for which the function is uncertain. This CDR3 contains 13 residues. V was pared by 1 base and J by 3 bases, with 7 bases between. This CDR3 is CASSQLSDYEQYF. In nucleotides, the CDR3 is TGCGCCAGCAGTCAATTGTCAGACTACGAGCAGTACTTC.

This clone is a singleton in its sample. The V and J genes are TRBV9 and TRBJ2-5, with 15 bases aligning to TRBD2. Trimming cost V 3 bases and J 9 bases; bases outside gene matches: 3. The CDR3 length is 14 residues. Per the germline V gene, CDR1 is SGDLS and CDR2 is YYNGEE. Here the CDR3 DNA reads TGTGCCAGCAGCGCCGGGACTAGCGGGAGGTCCCAGTACTTC. Protein: CASSAGTSGRSQYF.

The V gene is TRBV18, the J gene TRBJ2-1; D gene ambiguous. Trimming took off 1 base at V and 10 bases at J, with 8 bases between the two ends. The V gene's germline CDR1 is KGHSH and CDR2 LQKENI. The CDR3 is made up of 12 amino acids. The CDR3 DNA is TGTGCCAGCTCACCACAATCGCGGGAGCAGTTCTTC. Translation: CASSPQSREQFF.

This clone has a handful of counts. This rearrangement joins TRBV25-1 to TRBJ2-1; D gene unclear. Germline CDR1 MGHDK, CDR2 SYGVNS. Trimming took 3 bases from V and 0 from J, leaving 9 bases between them. This CDR3 has 15 amino acids. CDR3 in DNA: TGTGCCAGCAGTGAGTTGCCAGGCTCCTACAATGAGCAGTTCTTC. It translates to CASSELPGSYNEQFF.

The V and J genes are TRBV25-1 and TRBJ2-7, with no clear D. V dropped 7 bases and J dropped 3 bases, with 10 bases sitting between them. Germline V gene lookup returns CDR1 MGHDK and CDR2 SYGVNS. The CDR3 spans 12 residues. The CDR3 is CASKQNSYEQYF. The CDR3 DNA is TGTGCCAGCAAACAGAACAGCTACGAGCAGTACTTC.

The chain recombines TRBV19 with TRBJ1-5; tentatively, D is TRBD1 (5 bases). Germline V lookup: CDR1 LNHDA, CDR2 SQIVND (reference sequence). This CDR3 spans 17 amino acids. With 2 bases removed from V and 5 bases from J, the gap between germline ends came to 19 bases. The CDR3 DNA sequence: TGTGCCAGTAGTATACGCCCCCTTGGGGGGGAGTATCAGCCCCAGCATTTT. Protein: CASSIRPLGGEYQPQHF.

Regarding this clone: At the DNA level, this CDR3 is encoded by other sequences in the same sample as well. This chain links TRBV18 with TRBJ2-5, with D uncertain. Germline V lookup: CDR1 KGHSH, CDR2 LQKENI. This CDR3 region has 13 residues. Trimming pared 2 bases from V and 1 base from J, leaving 5 bases between. DNA of the CDR3: TGTGCCAGCTCACCAGGCCTCCAAGAGACCCAGTACTTC. It encodes CASSPGLQETQYF.

The chain is built from TRBV6-6 and TRBJ1-2, with 7 bases matching TRBD1. This CDR3 region has 16 residues. With V trimmed by 0 bases and J by 9 bases, 13 bases remained unmatched. The germline CDR1 and CDR2 sequences are MNHNY and SVGAGI (reference sequence). The CDR3 nucleotides read TGTGCCAGCAGTTACTCCTTACAGGGGTCCCTTCGAAGCTACACCTTC. Its translation: CASSYSLQGSLRSYTF.

The gene calls are TRBV28 and TRBJ1-1; D may be TRBD1 (6 bases). Trimming removed 8 bases from V and 5 bases from J, with 21 bases in between. CDR1 and CDR2 from the germline V gene are MDHEN and SYDVKM. The CDR3 is made up of 15 amino acids. The CDR3 DNA is TGTGCCAGCCGTACCCGGGGGGGGCGGCAAACTGAAGCTTTCTTT. It encodes CASRTRGGRQTEAFF.

V gene TRBV5-1 combines with J gene TRBJ2-7; TRBD1 is a possible D gene (6 bases). CDR1 SGHRS and CDR2 YFSETQ come from the germline V gene. CDR3 length: 15 residues. The ends were cut back, 0 bases at V and 0 bases at J, with 10 bases in the middle. The CDR3 DNA is TGCGCCAGCAGCTTGGCCGGGACAAACTCCTACGAGCAGTACTTC. Its translation: CASSLAGTNSYEQYF.

The rearrangement uses TRBV6-5 and TRBJ1-1; D gene ambiguous. Germline values: CDR1 MNHEY, CDR2 SVGAGI. CDR3 length equals 13 residues. Trimming stripped 5 bases from V and 0 bases from J, with 7 bases between. The CDR3 reads CASSPRMNTEAFF. For the CDR3, the DNA is TGTGCCAGCAGTCCCCGTATGAACACTGAAGCTTTCTTT.

The count of this clone is one. The chain links TRBV28 to TRBJ2-1; 10 bases fit TRBD2. CDR1 is MDHEN, CDR2 SYDVKM, per germline. V lost 6 bases and J lost 7; bases outside the gene matches: 9. CDR3 length: 15 amino acids. The CDR3 region is CASSPSGRAENEQFF. CDR3 in DNA: TGTGCCAGCAGCCCGAGCGGGAGGGCCGAGAATGAGCAGTTCTTC.

This chain uses TRBV5-1 with TRBJ1-2; D is undetermined. Germline-derived CDR1 and CDR2 are SGHRS and YFSETQ. Trimming cost V 0 bases and J 5 bases, with 8 bases left between them. The CDR3 loop spans 13 amino acids. The chain's CDR3 is CASSLDPVYGYTF. The CDR3 DNA is TGCGCCAGCAGCTTGGATCCAGTTTATGGCTACACCTTC. The entire variable domain, with the rest obtained from reference TRBV5-1 and TRBJ1-2, is as follows: KAGVTQTPRYLIKTRGQQVTLSCSPISGHRSVSWYQQTPGQGLQFLFEYFSETQRNKGNFPGRFSGRQFSNSRSEMNVSTLELGDSALYLCASSLDPVYGYTFGSGTRLTVV.

This clone was found a few times. V and J are TRBV30 and TRBJ1-5; D might be TRBD1 (5 bases). This CDR3 spans 14 amino acids. Germline assignment: CDR1 GTSNPN and CDR2 SVGIG (reference sequence). V was cut by 0 bases and J by 3 bases, with 9 bases left in between. The CDR3 is CAWSVGLINQPQHF. The DNA for the CDR3 is TGTGCCTGGAGTGTGGGACTAATCAATCAGCCCCAGCATTTT.

This chain links TRBV9 with TRBJ2-5, with 7 bases matching TRBD2. The end of the DNA aligns better with TRBJ2-7, so the J call may be wrong. CDR1 is SGDLS, CDR2 YYNGEE, per germline. The CDR3 length is 15 residues. CDR3 nucleotides: TGTGCCAGCAGCGGTCCCGTCAGCGGGGACTACGAGCAGTACTTC. It yields the protein CASSGPVSGDYEQYF.

This clone was recorded once. This chain connects TRBV19 to TRBJ2-3, with TRBD1 as a possible D gene (7 bases). The CDR3 extends over 17 amino acids. Trimming cost V 3 bases and J 2 bases, with 18 bases left between them. The germline gives CDR1 LNHDA, CDR2 SQIVND (reference sequence). The CDR3 DNA is TGTGCCAGTAGTATGGAGGGGGCTAGGATGTACACAGATACGCAGTATTTT. Residues: CASSMEGARMYTDTQYF. The full variable domain, completed using reference TRBV19 and TRBJ2-3, is DGGITQSPKYLFRKEGQNVTLSCEQNLNHDAMYWYRQDPGQGLRLIYYSQIVNDFQKGDIAEGYSVSREKKESFPLTVTSAQKNPTAFYLCASSMEGARMYTDTQYFGPGTRLTVL.

This clone turned up a few times. The genes are TRBV7-9 and TRBJ1-1, with 9 bases that match TRBD1. The V segment lost 4 bases and the J segment 5 bases; nucleotides outside the gene matches: 8. This CDR3 has 15 amino acids. The germline V gene encodes CDR1 SEHNR and CDR2 FQNEAQ (reference sequence). Here the CDR3 reads CASSSLPGQGTEAFF. In nucleotides, the CDR3 is TGTGCCAGCAGCTCACTACCGGGACAGGGTACTGAAGCTTTCTTT.